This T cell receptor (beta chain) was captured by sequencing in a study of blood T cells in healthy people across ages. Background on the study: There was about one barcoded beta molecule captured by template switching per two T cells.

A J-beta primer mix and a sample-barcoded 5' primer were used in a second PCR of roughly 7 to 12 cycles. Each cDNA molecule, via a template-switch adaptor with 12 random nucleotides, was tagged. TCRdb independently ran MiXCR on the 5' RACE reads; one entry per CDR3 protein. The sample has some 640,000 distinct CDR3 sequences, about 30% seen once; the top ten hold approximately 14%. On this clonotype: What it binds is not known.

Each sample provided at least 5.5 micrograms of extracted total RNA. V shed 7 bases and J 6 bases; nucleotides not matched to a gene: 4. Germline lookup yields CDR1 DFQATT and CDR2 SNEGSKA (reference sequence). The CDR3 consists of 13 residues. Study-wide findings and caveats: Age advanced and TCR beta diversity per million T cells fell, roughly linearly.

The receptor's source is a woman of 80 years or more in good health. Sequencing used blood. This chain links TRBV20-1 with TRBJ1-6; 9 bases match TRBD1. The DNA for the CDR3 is TGCAGTGGCTCGGACAGGGGTAATTCACCCCTCCACTTT. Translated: CSGSDRGNSPLHF.